The entry below gives a single TCR beta chain sequence along with its context. The length of the CDR3 is 13 residues. Per the germline V gene, CDR1 is GTSNPN and CDR2 is SVGIG (reference sequence). J was trimmed by 6 bases and V by 5 bases; bases with no gene match: 4. The data were taken from a study of T cells in localized non-small cell lung cancer. TCRdb keeps only in-frame clones here, not all; method: immunoSEQ multiplex PCR. Of tens of thousands of clones in the sample, about 85% are singletons; the top ten hold less than 20%. This receptor was taken from a man aged 40 to 69 with stage III lung adenocarcinoma. The V gene is TRBV30, the J gene TRBJ1-6, with 7 bases identical to TRBD1. Sample: peripheral blood mononuclear cells, taken before any cancer treatment. The CDR3 here is CAWETGFNSPLHF. The CDR3 DNA reads as TGTGCCTGGGAGACAGGGTTTAATTCACCCCTCCACTTT.